This T cell receptor beta chain stems from a study of OX40 agonist ivuxolimab in advanced cancers. At the level of the study: Three patients got partial responses; one had hepatocellular carcinoma and two had cutaneous melanoma.

Clones were sequenced by immunoSEQ multiplex PCR, and TCRdb holds only the in-frame ones, with some missing. The data show 70,000 or so clones, approximately 92% seen once. Here the sequenced sample was CD4+ or CD8+ T cells sorted from blood, taken in a trial of the OX40 agonist ivuxolimab. The sequence was obtained from an adult with an advanced solid tumor such as melanoma, head and neck, liver or kidney cancer.

The CDR3 DNA is TGTGCCAGCAGCCAAGACTATCTAGGGACTTCTTCGGGCTACACCTTC. It translates to CASSQDYLGTSSGYTF. This chain connects TRBV5-4 to TRBJ1-2; TRBD1 is a possible D gene (5 bases). With 4 bases removed from V and 8 bases from J, the gap between germline ends came to 24 bases. The germline V gene encodes CDR1 SGHNT and CDR2 YYREEE (reference sequence). The CDR3 spans 16 residues.